The T cell receptor beta chain described here comes from a study of blood T cell repertoires in COVID-19. Study-wide context: Samples representing acute and convalescent COVID-19 were sourced from the United States, Italy and Spain.

The CDR3 totals 16 residues. The germline V and J ends were trimmed by 8 bases and 4 bases, with 23 bases remaining between them. The V gene's germline CDR1 is MRHNA and CDR2 SNTAGT. This table comes from immunoSEQ multiplex PCR, and its TCRdb copy is limited to in-frame clones, with some not included. Altogether tens of thousands of clones are present, 87% being singletons, with the ten largest covering 1.1%. The specimen was peripheral blood. This chain uses TRBV6-4 with TRBJ2-5; D is possibly TRBD2 (6 bases). This TCR was sampled from a human donor in a cohort sampled during active COVID-19. The CDR3 region has the DNA TGTGCCAGCTTAGCGGTTGTGGGCCCTCAAAGAGAGACCCAGTACTTC. Translating it yields CASLAVVGPQRETQYF.